One and the same sample provided the 28 T cell receptor beta chains below, sequenced in a study of CD8+ T cells in alopecia areata. Treatment given: oral pan-JAK inhibitor, 5-10 mg twice daily. Extraction of RNA preceded its reverse transcription into cDNA, which served as the sequencing template. The table came from immunoSEQ multiplex PCR; TCRdb's copy has only in-frame clones and leaves some out. The sample includes about 60,000 clones, approximately 44% of them seen just once. The sequencing here drew on CD8+ T cells sorted from blood, taken around week 37, from a patient treated with tofacitinib. The source is a human donor with alopecia areata.

The chain uses TRBV11-1 and TRBJ2-7; 9 nucleotides match TRBD1. CDR3 length: 14 residues. Germline V gene sequence: CDR1 SGHAT, CDR2 FQDESV (reference sequence). V shed 1 base, J shed 2 bases, and the junction held 0 bases outside the gene matches. CDR3 region: CASSLGQGAYEQYF. The CDR3 DNA sequence: TGTGCCAGCAGCTTAGGACAGGGGGCCTACGAGCAGTACTTC.

This clone occurred a few times. V is TRBV30 and J is TRBJ1-1; perhaps TRBD1 as D (6 bases). The CDR3 runs to 13 residues. Germline CDR1 GTSNPN, CDR2 SVGIG (reference sequence). The germline V and J ends were trimmed by 3 bases and 4 bases, with 12 bases remaining between them. Here the CDR3 reads CAWRAAQGTEAFF. DNA for the CDR3: TGTGCCTGGAGGGCCGCACAGGGCACTGAAGCTTTCTTT.

The V call is TRBV27, the J call TRBJ2-1; D is unclear. This CDR3 is built from 14 residues. Germline values: CDR1 MNHEY, CDR2 SMNVEV (reference sequence). The V gene lost 3 bases and the J gene lost 5 bases, with 11 bases spanning the gap. The CDR3 DNA is TGTGCCAGCAGTTTTGGATGGTCGGACAATGAGCAGTTCTTC. Translated, it gives CASSFGWSDNEQFF.

The chain has TRBV9 and TRBJ2-1; D is tentatively TRBD1 or TRBD2 (5 bases each). Germline V gives CDR1 SGDLS, CDR2 YYNGEE. Between the trimmed V and J ends, which lost 3 bases and 8 bases, there was a span of 12 bases. The length of the CDR3 is 13 residues. Written as DNA, the CDR3 is TGTGCCAGCAGCGCGGCACTGGGGGATGAGCAGTTCTTC. This sequence encodes CASSAALGDEQFF.

The chain joins TRBV28 to TRBJ2-7; D is unclear. Per germline, CDR1 MDHEN and CDR2 SYDVKM. CDR3 length: 14 residues. Between the trimmed V and J ends, which lost 6 bases and 1 base, there was a span of 13 bases. The CDR3: CASSGVLWSYEQYF. Here the CDR3 DNA reads TGTGCCAGCAGCGGAGTATTATGGTCCTACGAGCAGTACTTC.

This sequence joins TRBV7-9 and TRBJ2-1; TRBD1 matches at 7 bases. This CDR3 contains 15 residues. With V trimmed by 4 bases and J by 6 bases, 9 bases remained unmatched. Germline loops: CDR1 SEHNR, CDR2 FQNEAQ (reference sequence). CDR3 sequence: CASSSWLEGANEQFF. The DNA for the CDR3 is TGTGCCAGCAGCTCCTGGTTAGAGGGGGCCAATGAGCAGTTCTTC. Drawing the rest from reference TRBV7-9 and TRBJ2-1, the complete variable domain is DTGVSQNPRHKITKRGQNVTFRCDPISEHNRLYWYRQTLGQGPEFLTYFQNEAQLEKSRLLSDRFSAERPKGSFSTLEIQRTEQGDSAMYLCASSSWLEGANEQFFGPGTRLTVL.

This clone was seen more than once but under ten times. The chain has TRBV30 and TRBJ2-6, with D maybe TRBD2 (5 bases). Per the germline V gene, CDR1 is GTSNPN and CDR2 is SVGIG (reference sequence). CDR3 size: 14 residues. The V end was cut by 1 base, the J end by 8 bases, with 12 bases between. The CDR3 DNA follows: TGTGCCTGGAGTGGGATAGCGCGATCCAACGTCCTGACTTTC. It is translated as CAWSGIARSNVLTF.

The chain links TRBV29-1 to TRBJ2-1; no reliable D call. Trimming took off 6 bases at V and 3 bases at J, with 3 bases between the two ends. Per the germline V gene, CDR1 is SQVTM and CDR2 is ANQGSEA. This CDR3 is 10 amino acids long. The CDR3 protein is CSVSYNEQFF. The CDR3 DNA reads as TGCAGCGTCAGCTACAATGAGCAGTTCTTC.

This clone has only a few counts. The V and J genes are TRBV29-1 and TRBJ2-3, with 10 bases matching TRBD2. The CDR3 runs 17 residues. The germline gives CDR1 SQVTM, CDR2 ANQGSEA. V shed 4 bases and J 1 base; nucleotides not matched to a gene: 11. The CDR3 coding sequence is TGCAGCGTTGGGGGTCTAGCGGGAGAAGGCGGCACAGATACGCAGTATTTT. It translates to CSVGGLAGEGGTDTQYF.

This sequence joins TRBV29-1 and TRBJ2-7; a weak D match, TRBD2 (5 bases). V lost 2 bases and J lost 2, with 10 bases in between. In germline, CDR1 is SQVTM, CDR2 ANQGSEA. The CDR3 is 13 amino acids. The CDR3 loop reads CSVEYGVPYEQYF. Here the CDR3 DNA reads TGCAGCGTTGAATACGGGGTCCCCTACGAGCAGTACTTC.

The chain recombines TRBV5-1 with TRBJ2-7, with D maybe TRBD1 (7 bases). Trimming removed 4 bases at V and 4 bases at J, with 15 bases between. The CDR3 has 14 amino acids. The germline V gene encodes CDR1 SGHRS and CDR2 YFSETQ. CDR3: CASSAAGQLYEQYF. CDR3 sequence (DNA): TGCGCCAGCAGCGCCGCGGGACAGCTTTACGAGCAGTACTTC.

This chain joins TRBV7-9 and TRBJ2-1; a weak D match, TRBD2 (6 bases). The V end lost 5 bases, the J end lost 2 bases, and 16 bases lay between the germline ends. Germline V CDR1 and CDR2: SEHNR, FQNEAQ (reference sequence). The CDR3 runs to 16 residues. For the CDR3, the DNA is TGTGCCAGCAGCCCTGACGGAGGGAGGACCTACAATGAGCAGTTCTTC. Translating it yields CASSPDGGRTYNEQFF.

This sequence joins TRBV4-1 and TRBJ2-3; the match to TRBD2 covers 11 bases. V was pared by 1 base and J by 6 bases, with 9 bases of the junction left unmatched. This CDR3 is built from 17 residues. Looked up from germline, CDR1 is MGHRA and CDR2 is YSYEKL. The CDR3 DNA follows: TGCGCCAGCAGCCAAGTTTTCACTAGCGGGAGTGTGGATACGCAGTATTTT. Translation gives CASSQVFTSGSVDTQYF.

A single count supports this clone. The genes are TRBV2 and TRBJ1-5, with D hard to call. This CDR3 spans 15 amino acids. The ends were cut back, 5 bases at V and 11 bases at J, with 22 bases in the middle. CDR1 and CDR2 from the germline V gene are SNHLY and FYNNEI. The DNA for the CDR3 is TGTGCCAGCAGTCCAGGAGCCGGACTCACCCGGTCCCAGCATTTT. Translated, it gives CASSPGAGLTRSQHF. The complete variable domain, with remaining parts taken from reference TRBV2 and TRBJ1-5, reads EPEVTQTPSHQVTQMGQEVILRCVPISNHLYFYWYRQILGQKVEFLVSFYNNEISEKSEIFDDQFSVERPDGSNFTLKIRSTKLEDSAMYFCASSPGAGLTRSQHFGDGTRLSIL.

This clone has only a few counts. The chain has TRBV29-1 and TRBJ2-7; no clear D gene. The V gene lost 6 bases and the J gene lost 4 bases, with 19 bases spanning the gap. The CDR3 extends over 14 amino acids. Germline lookup yields CDR1 SQVTM and CDR2 ANQGSEA. CDR3 coding DNA: TGCAGCGTCCTCTTGGTGAAGGGTGGGTACGAGCAGTACTTC. Its translation is CSVLLVKGGYEQYF.

This chain uses TRBV6-6 with TRBJ2-7, with D possibly TRBD2 on 5 matching bases. The CDR3 consists of 15 residues. Germline V gene data show CDR1 as MNHNY and CDR2 as SVGAGI (reference sequence). V lost 2 bases and J lost 5, with 16 bases in between. The CDR3 DNA is TGTGCCAGCAGTTACCGACTGGAGCCGGGGAACGAGCAGTACTTC. This encodes CASSYRLEPGNEQYF.

There are a few counts of this clone. The chain carries TRBV29-1 and TRBJ2-3; D may be TRBD2 (5 bases). Trimming stripped 0 bases from V and 1 base from J, with 11 bases between. Germline V lookup: CDR1 SQVTM, CDR2 ANQGSEA. The CDR3 totals 15 residues. The CDR3 DNA follows: TGCAGCGTTGAAGATAGTAGGGAGCGCACAGATACGCAGTATTTT. Translated: CSVEDSRERTDTQYF.

V usage is TRBV30 and J usage is TRBJ2-3; D may match TRBD1 or TRBD2 (6 bases each). The CDR3 has 12 residues. Trimming took 8 bases from V and 2 from J, leaving 11 bases between them. Germline V gene sequence: CDR1 GTSNPN, CDR2 SVGIG (reference sequence). The CDR3 region is CARGESTDTQYF. DNA for the CDR3: TGTGCCAGGGGGGAATCCACAGATACGCAGTATTTT.

The chain couples TRBV9 to TRBJ2-1; 7 nucleotides agree with TRBD1. CDR3 size: 15 residues. The germline gives CDR1 SGDLS, CDR2 YYNGEE. V gave up 4 bases and J gave up 4 bases; unmatched junction bases: 8. In nucleotides, the CDR3 is TGTGCCAGCAGCAACGCAGGGGGTTTATACAATGAGCAGTTCTTC. It codes for CASSNAGGLYNEQFF.

The CDR3: CASRGLTTEQYF. In nucleotides, the CDR3 is TGTGCCAGCCGGGGACTAACTACGGAGCAGTACTTC. The chain carries TRBV2 and TRBJ2-7; 7 positions match TRBD2. Trimming cost V 8 bases and J 7 bases; bases outside gene matches: 8. CDR3 length equals 12 residues. Germline V gene lookup returns CDR1 SNHLY and CDR2 FYNNEI.

The chain uses TRBV12-5 and TRBJ2-1; D remains ambiguous. This CDR3 contains 12 residues. Deletions cut 3 bases from V and 5 bases from J, with 5 bases between. Germline-derived CDR1 and CDR2 are LGHNT and FRNRAP. The CDR3 sequence is CASGFLNNEQFF. The CDR3, as DNA: TGTGCTAGTGGTTTTCTTAACAATGAGCAGTTCTTC.

The gene calls are TRBV25-1 and TRBJ2-7, with TRBD2 matching 7 bases. CDR1 is MGHDK, CDR2 SYGVNS, per germline. J lost 5 bases, V lost 5 bases, and 6 bases had no gene match. The CDR3 is 13 residues long. The CDR3 loop reads CASSNPGGNEQYF. CDR3 bases: TGTGCCAGCAGTAATCCCGGGGGGAACGAGCAGTACTTC.

This sequence joins TRBV29-1 and TRBJ1-2; 8 positions agree with TRBD1. Germline V gene sequence: CDR1 SQVTM, CDR2 ANQGSEA. There are 13 residues in the CDR3. Written as DNA, the CDR3 is TGCGGCTCCTTTTCGGACAGGGACTATGGCTACACCTTC. Its translation is CGSFSDRDYGYTF.

The rearrangement joins TRBV2 to TRBJ1-4; 8 bases map to TRBD1. This CDR3 has 15 residues. Germline CDR1 reads SNHLY; CDR2 reads FYNNEI. After removal of 6 bases from V and 7 bases from J, the junction contained 10 bases not matched to a gene. The CDR3 DNA sequence: TGTGCCAGCAGCGCCGGAAGGACAGGGCGTGAAAAACTGTTTTTT. It yields the protein CASSAGRTGREKLFF. The full variable domain, with the rest looked up from reference TRBV2 and TRBJ1-4, is EPEVTQTPSHQVTQMGQEVILRCVPISNHLYFYWYRQILGQKVEFLVSFYNNEISEKSEIFDDQFSVERPDGSNFTLKIRSTKLEDSAMYFCASSAGRTGREKLFFGSGTQLSVL.

This clone was seen a few times. This chain links TRBV27 with TRBJ1-2, with D perhaps matching TRBD1 (6 bases). In germline, CDR1 is MNHEY, CDR2 SMNVEV (reference sequence). Trimming removed 3 bases from V and 8 bases from J, with 13 bases in between. The CDR3 contains 13 residues. CDR3 amino acids: CASSFRGRGGYTF. The CDR3 coding sequence is TGTGCCAGCAGTTTTAGGGGCAGGGGCGGCTACACCTTC.

The chain links TRBV6-5 to TRBJ2-2; D is ambiguous. The CDR3 is 12 amino acids. Trimming stripped 5 bases from V and 3 bases from J, with 4 bases between. CDR1 and CDR2 from the germline V gene are MNHEY and SVGAGI. This CDR3 reads CASSIDTGELFF. The CDR3 DNA is TGTGCCAGCAGTATCGACACCGGGGAGCTGTTTTTT.

The chain combines TRBV7-2 with TRBJ1-1; D gene uncertain. CDR1 and CDR2 from the germline V gene are SGHTA and FQGNSA. There are 15 residues in the CDR3. V gave up 3 bases and J gave up 6 bases, with 17 bases separating them. This CDR3 reads CASSFAPGPTSEAFF. The CDR3 bases are TGTGCCAGCAGCTTTGCTCCTGGGCCGACATCTGAAGCTTTCTTT. The whole variable domain, filled in from reference TRBV7-2 and TRBJ1-1, reads GAGVSQSPSNKVTEKGKDVELRCDPISGHTALYWYRQSLGQGLEFLIYFQGNSAPDKSGLPSDRFSAERTGGSVSTLTIQRTQQEDSAVYLCASSFAPGPTSEAFFGQGTRLTVV.

The genes are TRBV5-1 and TRBJ2-5, with TRBD2 as a possible D gene (6 bases). The V end lost 4 bases, the J end lost 0 bases, and 16 bases lay between the germline ends. The CDR3 extends over 16 amino acids. Germline assignment: CDR1 SGHRS and CDR2 YFSETQ. CDR3 amino acids: CASSTGLRDHQETQYF. The CDR3 DNA is TGCGCCAGCAGCACCGGACTACGCGACCACCAAGAGACCCAGTACTTC.